The rows below give T cell receptor beta chains drawn from one sample of a study of cytomegalovirus exposure and HLA in healthy donors. Repertoires were generated with immunoSEQ multiplex PCR, while TCRdb's copy carries only in-frame clones and drops some. Of about 69,000 clones listed, less than 75% were seen once; the top ten hold approximately 11%. Sequenced sample: PBMCs. All receptors derive from a woman aged 30 to 39 in good health and CMV-seronegative. The CDR3 runs from the conserved cysteine through the conserved F or W. Each record gives: V gene, D gene, clone size, J gene, CDR3 protein, CDR3 DNA. A D gene is named only where the DNA matches it firmly. Clone size is shown for a subset of rows, as once, few, many or a class of expanded clone.

TRBV6-6	.	.	TRBJ1-2	CASSYLTGMGGYTF	TGTGCCAGCAGTTACCTAACAGGGATGGGAGGCTACACCTTC
TRBV7-9	.	.	TRBJ2-1	CASSSRTGNEQFF	TGTGCCAGCAGCTCCCGAACGGGCAATGAGCAGTTCTTC
TRBV5-4	.	.	TRBJ2-1	CASSLTSGSYNEQFF	TGTGCCAGCAGCTTGACCTCCGGCTCCTACAATGAGCAGTTCTTC
TRBV2	TRBD2	.	TRBJ2-5	CAIVGTSGVGETQYF	TGTGCCATCGTCGGGACTAGCGGGGTAGGGGAGACCCAGTACTTC
TRBV7-6	.	.	TRBJ1-1	CASSLEQVNTEAFF	TGTGCCAGCAGCTTAGAACAGGTTAACACTGAAGCTTTCTTT
TRBV27	TRBD2	.	TRBJ2-1	CASTRGLAVYNEQFF	TGTGCCAGCACTAGGGGACTAGCGGTTTACAATGAGCAGTTCTTC
TRBV30	.	.	TRBJ1-2	CAWSAGGRDPYGYTF	TGTGCCTGGAGTGCCGGGGGGCGGGATCCCTATGGCTACACCTTC
TRBV10-3	.	few	TRBJ2-3	CAISEFGTDTQYF	TGTGCCATCAGTGAATTCGGGACAGATACGCAGTATTTT
TRBV29-1	.	once	TRBJ2-1	CSVEDWRSNEQFF	TGCAGCGTTGAGGACTGGCGGAGCAATGAGCAGTTCTTC
TRBV28	TRBD1	.	TRBJ1-5	CASINGQGGQPQHF	TGTGCCAGCATTAACGGACAGGGGGGTCAGCCCCAGCATTTT
TRBV5-6	.	once	TRBJ1-3	CASSTDNSGNTIYF	TGTGCCAGCAGCACGGACAACTCTGGAAACACCATATATTTT
TRBV2	TRBD2	.	TRBJ2-3	CASSTSGGWDTQYF	TGTGCCAGCTCTACTAGCGGGGGGTGGGATACGCAGTATTTT
TRBV25-1	.	.	TRBJ2-2	CASTHPGLPNTGELFF	TGTGCCAGCACCCACCCCGGACTACCGAACACCGGGGAGCTGTTTTTT
TRBV5-1	TRBD2	.	TRBJ2-7	CASSLDEGGGQYF	TGCGCCAGCAGCTTGGATGAGGGCGGGGGACAGTACTTC
TRBV19	TRBD1	.	TRBJ2-7	CASSLGQYEQYF	TGTGCCAGTAGTCTGGGACAGTACGAGCAGTACTTC
TRBV2	TRBD1	.	TRBJ1-5	CASMGGTGGNQPQHF	TGTGCCAGCATGGGGGGTACAGGGGGGAATCAGCCCCAGCATTTT
TRBV7-8	TRBD1	.	TRBJ1-2	CASSLTGIGYGYTF	TGTGCCAGCAGCTTGACAGGGATTGGATATGGCTACACCTTC
TRBV7-3	.	.	TRBJ1-1	CASSPPPGVLTEAFF	TGTGCCAGCAGTCCACCTCCCGGGGTCCTCACTGAAGCTTTCTTT
TRBV9	TRBD1	.	TRBJ1-2	CASSPWGTVNYGYTF	TGTGCCAGCAGCCCCTGGGGGACAGTCAACTATGGCTACACCTTC
TRBV19	TRBD1	.	TRBJ1-1	CASSQGAEAFF	TGTGCCAGTTCTCAGGGGGCTGAAGCTTTCTTT
TRBV28	.	few	TRBJ2-7	CASSLGATHYEQYF	TGTGCCAGCAGTTTAGGAGCAACTCACTACGAGCAGTACTTC
TRBV19	TRBD1	.	TRBJ2-5	CASRRQGRLYF	TGTGCCAGTAGAAGACAGGGACGGCTGTACTTC
TRBV5-4	TRBD1	.	TRBJ1-1	CASSLEGRGDTEAFF	TGTGCCAGCAGCTTGGAGGGCAGGGGGGACACTGAAGCTTTCTTT
TRBV30	TRBD1	few	TRBJ1-3	CAWSKDRASGNTIYF	TGTGCCTGGAGTAAGGACAGGGCATCTGGAAACACCATATATTTT
TRBV5-1	.	.	TRBJ2-5	CASSPNPGIEETQYF	TGCGCCAGCAGCCCGAATCCAGGGATTGAAGAGACCCAGTACTTC
TRBV5-4	TRBD1	.	TRBJ1-1	CAIAPDREDTEAFF	TGTGCCATCGCCCCGGACAGGGAGGACACTGAAGCTTTCTTT
TRBV30	.	.	TRBJ1-4	CAATTGGWEKLFF	TGTGCCGCGACGACGGGGGGTTGGGAAAAACTGTTTTTT
TRBV25-1	.	few	TRBJ2-1	CASSPTGVSYNEQFF	TGTGCCAGCAGTCCGACGGGGGTTTCCTACAATGAGCAGTTCTTC